These T cell receptor beta chains were read from a single sample in a study of T cell responses to AZD1222 COVID-19 vaccine. Some clones are missing from TCRdb's copy, which holds only in-frame ones; the method was immunoSEQ multiplex PCR. The sample comprises about 99,000 clones, roughly 85% of which are singletons, and approximately 3% rests with the top ten. The input for sequencing was peripheral blood, taken on day 0 of AZD1222 vaccination. These receptors were collected from an adult in good health. Both conserved end residues are part of each CDR3. The D gene is left open where the match is weak. Only some rows state a clone size, as once, few, many or a class for expanded clones.

abundance: -
d_gene: -
len: 13
j_gene: TRBJ2-7
v_gene: TRBV7-9
CDR3aa: CASSVDPFYEQYF
CDR3nt: TGTGCCAGCAGCGTGGACCCCTTCTACGAGCAGTACTTC

abundance: -
d_gene: TRBD1
len: 15
j_gene: TRBJ1-4
v_gene: TRBV3-1/TRBV3-2
CDR3aa: CASSLVTGGNEKLFF
CDR3nt: TGTGCCAGCAGCCTCGTGACAGGGGGAAATGAAAAACTGTTTTTT

abundance: -
d_gene: TRBD2
len: 17
j_gene: TRBJ2-1
v_gene: TRBV4-2
CDR3aa: CASSQDPWASGAQEQFF
CDR3nt: TGTGCCAGCAGCCAAGATCCTTGGGCTAGCGGGGCCCAAGAGCAGTTCTTC

abundance: once
d_gene: -
len: 14
j_gene: TRBJ1-2
v_gene: TRBV3-1/TRBV3-2
CDR3aa: CASSPQTVNYGYTF
CDR3nt: TGTGCCAGCAGCCCCCAGACAGTCAACTATGGCTACACCTTC

abundance: -
d_gene: TRBD2
len: 15
j_gene: TRBJ2-1
v_gene: TRBV7-3
CDR3aa: CASSSRLAGYNEQFF
CDR3nt: TGTGCCAGCAGCTCTAGACTAGCGGGGTACAATGAGCAGTTCTTC

abundance: -
d_gene: -
len: 15
j_gene: TRBJ1-5
v_gene: TRBV5-1
CDR3aa: CASSLDPRTNQPQHF
CDR3nt: TGCGCCAGCAGCTTGGACCCCAGAACCAATCAGCCCCAGCATTTT

abundance: -
d_gene: -
len: 16
j_gene: TRBJ2-5
v_gene: TRBV4-3
CDR3aa: CASSSGPGTGQETQYF
CDR3nt: TGCGCCAGCAGCTCGGGACCAGGGACCGGACAAGAGACCCAGTACTTC

abundance: -
d_gene: TRBD1
len: 13
j_gene: TRBJ1-5
v_gene: TRBV19
CDR3aa: CASSITGDQPQHF
CDR3nt: TGTGCCAGTAGTATAACAGGGGATCAGCCCCAGCATTTT

abundance: few
d_gene: -
len: 15
j_gene: TRBJ1-4
v_gene: TRBV7-3
CDR3aa: CASSLEPGTLEKLFF
CDR3nt: TGTGCCAGCAGCTTAGAGCCCGGGACACTTGAAAAACTGTTTTTT

abundance: -
d_gene: -
len: 14
j_gene: TRBJ1-2
v_gene: TRBV5-1
CDR3aa: CASSAPGQLYGYTF
CDR3nt: TGTGCCAGCAGCGCCCCGGGACAACTCTATGGCTACACCTTC

abundance: -
d_gene: -
len: 15
j_gene: TRBJ2-2
v_gene: TRBV5-1
CDR3aa: CASSLQEVGTGELFF
CDR3nt: TGCGCCAGCAGCCTTCAGGAAGTAGGTACCGGGGAGCTGTTTTTT

abundance: -
d_gene: -
len: 13
j_gene: TRBJ1-2
v_gene: TRBV14
CDR3aa: CASSAIVSSGYTF
CDR3nt: TGTGCCAGCAGCGCCATCGTTAGTTCTGGCTACACCTTC

abundance: few
d_gene: TRBD1
len: 15
j_gene: TRBJ2-1
v_gene: TRBV24-1
CDR3aa: CATSDPSGQYNEQFF
CDR3nt: TGTGCCACCAGTGATCCATCGGGACAGTACAATGAGCAGTTCTTC

abundance: -
d_gene: TRBD1
len: 15
j_gene: TRBJ1-2
v_gene: TRBV19
CDR3aa: CASSPPGTGKMGYTF
CDR3nt: TGTGCCAGTAGTCCCCCCGGGACAGGGAAAATGGGCTACACCTTC

abundance: -
d_gene: -
len: 14
j_gene: TRBJ1-1
v_gene: TRBV4-1
CDR3aa: CASSQGRDKTEAFF
CDR3nt: TGCGCCAGCAGCCAAGGTAGGGATAAGACTGAAGCTTTCTTT

abundance: -
d_gene: -
len: 16
j_gene: TRBJ1-2
v_gene: TRBV4-3
CDR3aa: CASSQDSGGNDYGYTF
CDR3nt: TGCGCCAGCAGCCAAGATAGCGGGGGCAATGACTATGGCTACACCTTC

abundance: -
d_gene: -
len: 15
j_gene: TRBJ2-3
v_gene: TRBV7-9
CDR3aa: CASTMLGGPTDTQYF
CDR3nt: TGTGCCAGCACCATGCTCGGGGGACCTACAGATACGCAGTATTTT

abundance: once
d_gene: TRBD1
len: 14
j_gene: TRBJ1-5
v_gene: TRBV18
CDR3aa: CASSPGQGNQPQHF
CDR3nt: TGTGCCAGCTCACCGGGACAGGGCAATCAGCCCCAGCATTTT

abundance: -
d_gene: TRBD2
len: 17
j_gene: TRBJ2-2
v_gene: TRBV24-1
CDR3aa: CATSDPPGTNYTGELFF
CDR3nt: TGTGCCACCAGTGATCCCCCCGGGACTAACTACACCGGGGAGCTGTTTTTT

abundance: -
d_gene: TRBD1
len: 12
j_gene: TRBJ2-1
v_gene: TRBV12-3/TRBV12-4
CDR3aa: CASLRGGDEQFF
CDR3nt: TGTGCCAGCCTCCGAGGGGGCGATGAGCAGTTCTTC

abundance: -
d_gene: TRBD1
len: 17
j_gene: TRBJ2-3
v_gene: TRBV9
CDR3aa: CASSVSGTGMFADTQYF
CDR3nt: TGTGCCAGCAGCGTATCCGGGACAGGGATGTTCGCAGATACGCAGTATTTT

abundance: -
d_gene: -
len: 16
j_gene: TRBJ1-1
v_gene: TRBV11-2
CDR3aa: CASSGPGWGFETEAFF
CDR3nt: TGTGCCAGCAGCGGCCCTGGTTGGGGGTTTGAAACTGAAGCTTTCTTT

abundance: -
d_gene: TRBD2
len: 17
j_gene: TRBJ2-5
v_gene: TRBV7-9
CDR3aa: CASSLAGLAGEQETQYF
CDR3nt: TGTGCCAGCAGCTTAGCCGGACTAGCGGGGGAGCAAGAGACCCAGTACTTC

abundance: -
d_gene: -
len: 12
j_gene: TRBJ1-6
v_gene: TRBV27
CDR3aa: CASFSQGEPLHF
CDR3nt: TGTGCCAGCTTTTCGCAGGGAGAACCCCTCCACTTT